This TCR beta chain was retrieved from a study of cytomegalovirus exposure and HLA in healthy donors. Amplification used 60 Vbeta primers and 13 Jbeta primers. Profiled with immunoSEQ multiplex PCR; TCRdb holds only in-frame clones, not every one. This sample has roughly 120,000 clones, with around 77% found just once. The CDR3 covers 16 residues. V was shortened by 0 bases and J by 1 base, with 10 bases between the two germline ends. CDR1 is SGDLS and CDR2 is YYNGEE in the germline V gene. Study results and limitations: With later analysis, a missense DCLRE1C variant became linked to TCR beta V- and J-gene trimming. In vitro checks showed that a few CMV-associated chains really do target CMV antigens.

Turning to this clone: Its cognate antigen is unknown.

At sampling all donors were nominally healthy, likely with unrecorded immune exposures. The source of this sequence is a woman between 40 and 50 years old in good health and CMV-seropositive. Input material: PBMCs. The V and J genes are TRBV9 and TRBJ2-2; D gene ambiguous. CDR3 loop: CASSVGIQLNTGELFF. The CDR3 DNA reads as TGTGCCAGCAGCGTAGGAATACAGTTGAACACCGGGGAGCTGTTTTTT.